Below are 26 T cell receptor beta chains sequenced from a single sample in a study of monozygotic twins with inflammatory bowel disease. TCRdb derives one entry per CDR3 protein from the 5' RACE reads, leaving out DNA. This specimen shows approximately 400,000 distinct CDR3 sequences; the ten leading clones hold 2% to 3%. Sequencing used blood. The receptors were gathered from a human donor with ulcerative colitis or Crohn's disease, or a healthy co-twin of an affected twin (not recorded which).

The chain joins TRBV19 to TRBJ1-6. Germline V CDR1 and CDR2: LNHDA, SQIVND (reference sequence). This CDR3 is built from 13 residues. CDR3 residues: CASRRFEDSPLHF.

The chain carries TRBV12-3 or TRBV12-4 and TRBJ1-5; TCRdb's assignment of TRBD1 cannot be checked, as there is no DNA. This CDR3 has 16 residues. The CDR3 region is CASSFRPGGVNQPQHF.

The CDR3 sequence is CASSQDGWGSGNTIYF. This chain uses TRBV4-1 with TRBJ1-3. This CDR3 contains 16 residues. The germline V gene encodes CDR1 MGHRA and CDR2 YSYEKL.

The chain is built from TRBV6-5 and TRBJ1-1; the D call of TRBD1 rests on TCRdb alone, since no DNA is present to check it. Germline V gene sequence: CDR1 MNHEY, CDR2 SVGAGI. CDR3 length: 15 amino acids. The CDR3 here is CASSSPGGGWGGAFF.

The chain has TRBV3-1 and TRBJ2-2; as DNA is missing, the TRBD2 call by TCRdb cannot be tested. The CDR3 contains 16 residues. Germline-derived CDR1 and CDR2 are LGHDT and YNNKEL (reference sequence). The chain's CDR3 is CASSPPKREGAGELFF. Supplemented by reference TRBV3-1 and TRBJ2-2, the full variable domain reads DTAVSQTPKYLVTQMGNDKSIKCEQNLGHDTMYWYKQDSKKFLKIMFSYNNKELIINETVPNRFSPKSPDKAHLNLHINSLELGDSAVYFCASSPPKREGAGELFFGEGSRLTVL.

The chain links TRBV9 to TRBJ1-1. Germline-derived CDR1 and CDR2 are SGDLS and YYNGEE. CDR3 length: 13 amino acids. This CDR3 is CASSVAPDTEAFF.

This rearrangement joins TRBV6-5 to TRBJ2-3; lacking DNA, the TRBD2 call made by TCRdb goes unchecked. There are 12 residues in the CDR3. CDR1 and CDR2 (germline): MNHEY, SVGAGI. CDR3 sequence: CASAHPAGTQYF.

V and J are TRBV2 and TRBJ1-2. The CDR3 has 16 amino acids. Germline V gene data show CDR1 as SNHLY and CDR2 as FYNNEI. CDR3 amino acids: CASSESGGTLPYGYTF.

The V and J genes are TRBV20-1 and TRBJ2-7; there is no DNA to check the TCRdb D call of TRBD1. Looked up from germline, CDR1 is DFQATT and CDR2 is SNEGSKA (reference sequence). The CDR3 loop spans 14 amino acids. CDR3 residues: CSVPRDGGSYEQYF.

The rearrangement links TRBV5-6 to TRBJ2-2; TCRdb designates TRBD2, a call that cannot be tested without DNA. This CDR3 spans 16 amino acids. Germline V gives CDR1 SGHDT, CDR2 YYEEEE. CDR3 in amino acids: CASSPWQSGVAGELFF.

This chain links TRBV12-3 or TRBV12-4 with TRBJ1-5. CDR3 length equals 13 residues. The CDR3 loop is CASSFGEDQPQHF.

V is TRBV7-2 and J is TRBJ1-3. The germline CDR1 and CDR2 sequences are SGHTA and FQGNSA. The CDR3 length is 16 residues. CDR3 residues: CASSDLPPVAGNTIYF.

The rearrangement links TRBV4-3 to TRBJ2-3; TCRdb indicates TRBD2, and absent DNA this call remains unverified. The CDR3 loop spans 17 amino acids. The germline V gene encodes CDR1 LGHNA and CDR2 YSLEER. Here the CDR3 reads CASSQDESGGFTDTQYF.

This rearrangement joins TRBV4-1 to TRBJ2-5; TCRdb names TRBD2, which stays unverified in the absence of DNA. The germline CDR1 and CDR2 sequences are MGHRA and YSYEKL. This CDR3 is built from 17 residues. The CDR3 here is CASSQEDGTSAQETQYF.

The chain has TRBV7-2 and TRBJ2-1; TCRdb calls TRBD2, which cannot be checked without DNA. Germline V CDR1 and CDR2: SGHTA, FQGNSA. This CDR3 comprises 15 residues. CDR3: CASSLVTSDNNEQFF.

The chain uses TRBV6-2 or TRBV6-3 and TRBJ1-2. The CDR3 is 13 residues long. Germline CDR1 reads MNHEY; CDR2 reads SVGEGT. CDR3 region: CASSSGKVKSYTF.

This chain links TRBV30 with TRBJ2-7. The CDR3 extends over 13 amino acids. The germline gives CDR1 GTSNPN, CDR2 SVGIG (reference sequence). The CDR3 loop is CAWSGGVTYEQYF.

The J gene is TRBJ1-6, the V gene TRBV14. The CDR3 sequence is 14 residues long. CDR1 is SGHDN and CDR2 is FVKESK in the germline V gene. CDR3 loop: CASSGSSYNSPLHF.

The chain combines TRBV18 with TRBJ2-7; TCRdb reports TRBD1, a call that lacks DNA to check it against. Per the germline V gene, CDR1 is KGHSH and CDR2 is LQKENI. The CDR3 consists of 14 residues. This CDR3 is CASSPLAQGVEQYF.

The rearrangement joins TRBV7-9 to TRBJ2-5; TCRdb proposes TRBD1, but this gene call is untestable without DNA. Germline loops: CDR1 SEHNR, CDR2 FQNEAQ (reference sequence). CDR3 length: 16 residues. This CDR3 reads CASSLAAGTGQETQYF.

V is TRBV19 and J is TRBJ1-5; the D call of TRBD1 rests on TCRdb alone, since no DNA is present to check it. Germline-derived CDR1 and CDR2 are LNHDA and SQIVND (reference sequence). This CDR3 is 15 amino acids long. CDR3 residues: CASSMEGHFNQPQHF. The entire variable domain, with the rest obtained from reference TRBV19 and TRBJ1-5, is as follows: DGGITQSPKYLFRKEGQNVTLSCEQNLNHDAMYWYRQDPGQGLRLIYYSQIVNDFQKGDIAEGYSVSREKKESFPLTVTSAQKNPTAFYLCASSMEGHFNQPQHFGDGTRLSIL.

The chain carries TRBV7-8 and TRBJ2-2. This CDR3 contains 14 residues. Germline CDR1 reads SGHVS; CDR2 reads FQNEAQ. The CDR3 is CASSSEVHTGELFF.

The genes are TRBV28 and TRBJ2-7. This CDR3 has 11 amino acids. The V gene's germline CDR1 is MDHEN and CDR2 SYDVKM. CDR3: CASTLGYEQYF. Drawing the rest from reference TRBV28 and TRBJ2-7, the complete variable domain is DVKVTQSSRYLVKRTGEKVFLECVQDMDHENMFWYRQDPGLGLRLIYFSYDVKMKEKGDIPEGYSVSREKKERFSLILESASTNQTSMYLCASTLGYEQYFGPGTRLTVT.

The V and J genes are TRBV28 and TRBJ2-7; the TRBD2 assignment by TCRdb is unverifiable without DNA. This CDR3 is built from 15 residues. Germline V gene sequence: CDR1 MDHEN, CDR2 SYDVKM. This chain's CDR3 is CASSFGAGLTYEQYF.

The V gene is TRBV20-1, the J gene TRBJ1-6; TCRdb's assignment of TRBD1 cannot be checked, as there is no DNA. The CDR3 length is 17 residues. CDR1 is DFQATT and CDR2 is SNEGSKA in the germline V gene (reference sequence). CDR3 sequence: CSARGTGISSYNSPLHF.

The rearrangement links TRBV7-8 to TRBJ1-5. This CDR3 region has 14 residues. CDR1 is SGHVS, CDR2 FQNEAQ, per germline. The CDR3 spells CASSLIISHQPQHF.